This TCR beta chain stems from a study of blood T cell repertoires in COVID-19. Those who participated ranged in age from roughly 18 to 90 years and resided in about two dozen US areas. This table comes from immunoSEQ multiplex PCR, and its TCRdb copy is limited to in-frame clones, with some not included. The repertoire holds around 310,000 clones, with 70% to 90% as singletons. CDR3 size: 15 residues. Germline assignment: CDR1 KGHDR and CDR2 SFDVKD. Trimming took 3 bases from V and 1 from J, leaving 9 bases between them. Sequenced material: PBMCs or T cells enriched from blood (not recorded which). This clonotype was obtained from a woman aged 40 to 50 who had recovered from COVID-19. The genes are TRBV24-1 and TRBJ1-3; D call uncertain. The CDR3 spells CATSDATESGNTIYF. CDR3 coding DNA: TGTGCCACCAGTGATGCGACTGAGTCTGGAAACACCATATATTTT.